What follows is one T cell receptor beta chain and its context. V shed 4 bases and J shed 6 bases, with 10 bases lying between them. Germline assignment: CDR1 MNHEY and CDR2 SVGAGI. This CDR3 spans 14 amino acids. In the original analysis: For nucleated cells, counts were estimated from reference gene primer amplification. The data were produced by immunoSEQ multiplex PCR, yet TCRdb's version contains in-frame clones alone and is incomplete. For V, J and clone size, that table is used; D and trimming come from the DNA. The data hold around 200,000 clones, with approximately 87% observed a single time. This entry comes from a study of blood T cell repertoires in COVID-19. Study as a whole: Donors in the United States, Italy and Spain gave samples during acute or convalescent COVID-19. From T cells, B-cell-depleted T cells, or PBMCs came the material, which was cDNA or gDNA.

Material: peripheral blood. The receptor's source is a man between 70 and 80 years old with active or convalescent COVID-19. The gene calls are TRBV6-5 and TRBJ1-6; D ambiguous. The CDR3 is CASSSIYSNSPLHF. CDR3 coding DNA: TGTGCCAGCAGTTCGATTTACTCTAATTCACCCCTCCACTTT.